Listed below are T cell receptor beta chains from one sample, sequenced in a study of T cells in localized non-small cell lung cancer. Measured with immunoSEQ multiplex PCR; TCRdb has only the in-frame clones, and not every one. In the table there are 1,300 or so clones, about a fifth of which are singletons. Sample: normal lung tissue next to the tumor, taken before any cancer treatment. The receptors come from a woman aged 35 to 70 with stage II lung adenocarcinoma. The CDR3 runs from the conserved cysteine through the conserved F or W. Fields, in order: clone size, D gene, J gene, V gene, CDR3 protein, CDR3 DNA. A D gene is named only where the DNA matches it firmly. Clone size is not always given. Where it is, it says once, few, many or a class for expanded clones.

few | . | TRBJ2-1 | TRBV12-2 | CAAGGILSSYNEQFF | TGTGCCGCGGGGGGTATTTTGAGCTCCTACAATGAGCAGTTCTTC
. | . | TRBJ1-3 | TRBV10-3 | CAISESMDYRNTIYF | TGTGCCATCAGTGAGTCGATGGACTACCGAAACACCATATATTTT
large | TRBD1 | TRBJ1-4 | TRBV30 | CAWFPQGAANEKLFF | TGTGCCTGGTTTCCCCAGGGGGCGGCTAATGAAAAACTGTTTTTT
few | . | TRBJ1-5 | TRBV11-3 | CASTSGGSNQPQHF | TGTGCCAGCACCTCCGGGGGTAGCAATCAGCCCCAGCATTTT
few | TRBD1 | TRBJ2-2 | TRBV9 | CASSVDGQVGTGELFF | TGTGCCAGCAGCGTCGACGGACAGGTCGGCACCGGGGAGCTGTTTTTT
medium-sized | . | TRBJ2-3 | TRBV6-1 | CASSEEGSTDTQYF | TGTGCCAGCAGTGAAGAGGGGAGCACAGATACGCAGTATTTT
. | . | TRBJ1-2 | TRBV19 | CASSTPGLYGYTF | TGTGCCAGTAGTACCCCCGGACTGTATGGCTACACCTTC
. | . | TRBJ1-3 | TRBV5-1 | CASSLERVRDTIYF | TGCGCCAGCAGCTTGGAGAGGGTTCGTGACACCATATATTTT
. | . | TRBJ2-7 | TRBV6-8 | CASSDDGLREQYF | TGTGCCAGCAGTGACGACGGACTGAGGGAGCAGTACTTC
. | TRBD2 | TRBJ2-1 | TRBV18 | CASSGGSSYNEQFF | TGTGCCAGCTCAGGCGGGAGCTCCTACAATGAGCAGTTCTTC
few | TRBD1 | TRBJ2-1 | TRBV18 | CASFLGTESNEQFF | TGTGCCAGCTTCCTCGGGACAGAATCCAATGAGCAGTTCTTC
. | . | TRBJ2-4 | TRBV28 | CASSLEEAAGGKNIQYF | TGTGCCAGCAGTTTAGAGGAGGCAGCTGGAGGCAAAAACATTCAGTACTTC
. | . | TRBJ1-1 | TRBV11-3 | CASSLFTGNTEAFF | TGTGCCAGCAGCTTATTTACAGGGAACACTGAAGCTTTCTTT
. | . | TRBJ2-7 | TRBV29-1 | CSVGPGMNMGAEQYF | TGCAGCGTCGGACCGGGTATGAATATGGGCGCCGAGCAGTACTTC
few | . | TRBJ1-1 | TRBV11-3 | CASSLTGGSTEAFF | TGTGCCAGCAGCTTAACAGGTGGGAGCACTGAAGCTTTCTTT
. | TRBD1 | TRBJ1-1 | TRBV11-3 | CASSLGGQLNTEAFF | TGTGCCAGCAGCTTAGGGGGACAGCTGAACACTGAAGCTTTCTTT
. | . | TRBJ1-2 | TRBV6-8 | CASSYRDNYGYTF | TGTGCCAGCAGTTACCGGGACAACTATGGCTACACCTTC
large | TRBD1 | TRBJ1-4 | TRBV9 | CASSATGGTEKLFF | TGTGCCAGCAGCGCAACAGGGGGCACTGAAAAACTGTTTTTT
. | TRBD1 | TRBJ1-1 | TRBV11-3 | CASSSTGGRTEAFF | TGTGCCAGCAGCTCCACAGGGGGCAGGACTGAAGCTTTCTTT
large | . | TRBJ2-7 | TRBV6-8 | CASGTPRGAYEQYF | TGTGCCAGCGGAACGCCACGGGGCGCCTACGAGCAGTACTTC
. | . | TRBJ1-5 | TRBV11-3 | CASSQAWRQDQPQHF | TGTGCCAGCAGCCAAGCCTGGAGGCAGGATCAGCCCCAGCATTTT
few | TRBD2 | TRBJ2-1 | TRBV30 | CAWSPTSGGMQFF | TGTGCCTGGAGCCCGACTAGCGGGGGGATGCAGTTCTTC
medium-sized | . | TRBJ1-5 | TRBV7-2 | CASAGQINQPQHF | TGTGCCAGCGCGGGGCAGATCAATCAGCCCCAGCATTTT
few | . | TRBJ2-5 | TRBV5-1 | CASSSGQYQETQYF | TGCGCCAGCAGCTCCGGACAGTACCAAGAGACCCAGTACTTC
. | . | TRBJ2-7 | TRBV28 | CASSLPLTGPYEQYF | TGTGCCAGCAGTTTGCCTCTCACAGGGCCCTACGAGCAGTACTTC
few | . | TRBJ1-1 | TRBV30 | CAWSVGMNTEAFF | TGTGCCTGGAGTGTAGGGATGAACACTGAAGCTTTCTTT
. | . | TRBJ2-1 | TRBV29-1 | CSVEGLGNEQFF | TGCAGCGTTGAAGGGCTAGGGAATGAGCAGTTCTTC
hyperexpanded | TRBD1 | TRBJ1-2 | TRBV19 | CASRLDRGSNYGYTF | TGTGCCAGTAGACTCGACAGGGGCTCCAACTATGGCTACACCTTC
few | . | TRBJ1-4 | TRBV11-3 | CASSLSEAANEKLFF | TGTGCCAGCAGCTTAAGCGAGGCCGCAAATGAAAAACTGTTTTTT
few | . | TRBJ2-7 | TRBV4-1 | CASSQDPGSYEQYF | TGCGCCAGCAGCCAAGATCCAGGCTCCTACGAGCAGTACTTC
few | TRBD1 | TRBJ1-4 | TRBV9 | CASSPPGTGVEKLFF | TGTGCCAGCAGCCCTCCCGGGACAGGGGTGGAAAAACTGTTTTTT
few | TRBD1 | TRBJ1-1 | TRBV11-3 | CASSRRDSLNTEAFF | TGTGCCAGCAGCCGACGGGACAGCTTGAACACTGAAGCTTTCTTT
medium-sized | . | TRBJ1-1 | TRBV6-8 | CASKGRITEAFF | TGTGCCAGCAAGGGGAGGATCACTGAAGCTTTCTTT
medium-sized | . | TRBJ2-4 | TRBV11-3 | CASSRPPGALAKNIQYF | TGTGCCAGCAGCAGACCCCCGGGGGCTCTAGCCAAAAACATTCAGTACTTC
few | . | TRBJ1-2 | TRBV11-3 | CASSLGTSRVNYGYTF | TGTGCCAGCAGCTTGGGGACTAGTAGGGTGAACTATGGCTACACCTTC
. | . | TRBJ2-7 | TRBV29-1 | CSVTGGGDSYEQYF | TGCAGCGTCACCGGAGGAGGGGATTCCTACGAGCAGTACTTC
few | TRBD2 | TRBJ2-2 | TRBV19 | CASSIALAGVRGAGELFF | TGTGCCAGTAGTATAGCCCTAGCGGGGGTGCGGGGTGCCGGGGAGCTGTTTTTT
few | TRBD1 | TRBJ1-6 | TRBV6-8 | CAISTRDSDSPLHF | TGTGCCATCAGCACAAGGGACAGCGATTCACCCCTCCACTTT
. | TRBD1 | TRBJ1-2 | TRBV19 | CASTSGGGYGYTF | TGTGCCAGTACCTCAGGGGGGGGCTATGGCTACACCTTC
. | . | TRBJ2-7 | TRBV11-3 | CASSPQSGGRYEQYF | TGTGCCAGCAGCCCACAATCCGGGGGAAGGTACGAGCAGTACTTC
. | . | TRBJ1-1 | TRBV30 | CAWSVGFYTEAFF | TGTGCCTGGAGTGTAGGTTTTTACACTGAAGCTTTCTTT
. | . | TRBJ1-5 | TRBV28 | CASSPPRGPQHF | TGTGCCAGCAGCCCCCCCCGGGGGCCCCAGCATTTT
. | . | TRBJ2-7 | TRBV19 | CASSRDLSSYEQYF | TGTGCCAGTAGTAGAGACCTAAGCTCCTACGAGCAGTACTTC
. | . | TRBJ2-1 | TRBV12-2 | CASSQVQPYNEQFF | TGTGCCTCAAGTCAGGTCCAGCCCTACAATGAGCAGTTCTTC
medium-sized | . | TRBJ1-5 | TRBV11-3 | CASSSYLRLGEIQPQHF | TGTGCCAGCAGCTCCTACCTCCGACTTGGGGAAATTCAGCCCCAGCATTTT
few | . | TRBJ1-1 | TRBV19 | CASTVGMNTEAFF | TGTGCCAGTACCGTAGGGATGAACACTGAAGCTTTCTTT
medium-sized | TRBD1 | TRBJ1-1 | TRBV6-8 | CASRLGGERVRVEAFF | TGTGCCAGCAGATTAGGGGGCGAAAGGGTGCGGGTCGAAGCTTTCTTT
few | TRBD2 | TRBJ2-1 | TRBV19 | CASSILSAEGGGRAPPLGNEQFF | TGTGCCAGTAGTATACTAAGCGCAGAAGGGGGCGGGAGGGCCCCTCCTTTAGGAAATGAGCAGTTCTTC
. | . | TRBJ2-1 | TRBV19 | CASRTTVSSYNEQFF | TGTGCCAGTAGAACGACGGTCAGCTCCTACAATGAGCAGTTCTTC
few | TRBD2 | TRBJ2-3 | TRBV9 | CASSGRLAGGLDTQYF | TGTGCCAGCAGCGGGAGACTAGCGGGAGGCCTAGATACGCAGTATTTT
large | TRBD2 | TRBJ2-7 | TRBV11-3 | CASRKTSGGPYEQYF | TGTGCCAGCAGGAAAACTAGCGGGGGACCCTACGAGCAGTACTTC
medium-sized | . | TRBJ1-1 | TRBV4-1 | CASTLVMNGYELWTNTEAFF | TGCGCCAGCACGTTGGTTATGAACGGATATGAGTTATGGACCAACACTGAAGCTTTCTTT
. | . | TRBJ1-2 | TRBV18 | CASSPQIHGGSANYGYTF | TGTGCCAGCTCACCACAGATCCATGGGGGCTCGGCTAACTATGGCTACACCTTC
large | . | TRBJ1-1 | TRBV19 | CASRTNGGLTEAFF | TGTGCCAGCCGAACAAACGGGGGGCTCACTGAAGCTTTCTTT
few | . | TRBJ2-7 | TRBV10-3 | CAISEPGQGSYEQYF | TGTGCCATCAGTGAGCCGGGGCAGGGCTCCTACGAGCAGTACTTC
. | TRBD1 | TRBJ1-5 | TRBV19 | CASSYLQQGYGNQPQHF | TGTGCCAGTAGTTACTTACAACAGGGGTACGGCAATCAGCCCCAGCATTTT
. | . | TRBJ1-2 | TRBV28 | CASSLFGGPDGYTF | TGTGCCAGCAGTTTATTCGGGGGACCGGATGGCTACACCTTC
. | . | TRBJ2-7 | TRBV6-8 | CASSPDTSSYEQYF | TGTGCCAGCAGCCCGGACACAAGCTCCTACGAGCAGTACTTC
. | TRBD1 | TRBJ1-1 | TRBV12-5 | CASAGQGYTEAFF | TGTGCCAGCGCGGGACAGGGTTACACTGAAGCTTTCTTT
. | . | TRBJ2-7 | TRBV19 | CASSIGGLAYEQYF | TGTGCCAGTAGTATAGGGGGACTGGCCTACGAGCAGTACTTC